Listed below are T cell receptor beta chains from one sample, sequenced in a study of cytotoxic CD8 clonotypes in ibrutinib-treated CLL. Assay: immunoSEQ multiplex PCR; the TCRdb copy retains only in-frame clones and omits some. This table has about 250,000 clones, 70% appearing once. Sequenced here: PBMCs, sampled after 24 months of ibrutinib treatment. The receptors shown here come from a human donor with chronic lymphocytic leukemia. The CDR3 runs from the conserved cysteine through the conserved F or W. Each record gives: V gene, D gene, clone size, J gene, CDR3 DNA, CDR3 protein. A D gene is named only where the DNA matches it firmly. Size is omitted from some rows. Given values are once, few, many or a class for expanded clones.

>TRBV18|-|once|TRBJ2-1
TGTGCCAGCTCACTCGAGGGGGCCTACAATGAGCAGTTCTTC
CASSLEGAYNEQFF
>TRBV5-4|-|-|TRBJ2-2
TGTGCCAGCAGCTTACAGGGACTGAACACCGGGGAGCTGTTTTTT
CASSLQGLNTGELFF
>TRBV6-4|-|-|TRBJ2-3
TGTGCCAGCAGTGACTCGGGCAGGGGAAGCACAGATACGCAGTATTTT
CASSDSGRGSTDTQYF
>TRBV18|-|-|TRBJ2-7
TGTGCCAGCTCACCGGCGGGTAAGGTCGCTTACGAGCAGTACTTC
CASSPAGKVAYEQYF
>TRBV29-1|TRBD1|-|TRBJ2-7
TGCAGCGTTGAGACAGGGGGTTACGAGCAGTACTTC
CSVETGGYEQYF
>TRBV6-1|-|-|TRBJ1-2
TGTGCCAGCAGCGAATGGGTCATCCGGGCTGGCTATGGCTACACCTTC
CASSEWVIRAGYGYTF
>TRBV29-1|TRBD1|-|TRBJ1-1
TGCAGCGTCCTAAGGACAGGTTCGAACACTGAAGCTTTCTTT
CSVLRTGSNTEAFF
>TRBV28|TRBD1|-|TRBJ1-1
TGTGCCAGCCGGACAGGAGGGACGGTGAACACTGAAGCTTTCTTT
CASRTGGTVNTEAFF
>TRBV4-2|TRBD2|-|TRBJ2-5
TGTGCCAGCAGCCAAGGGCGGTTACTAGCGGGGCAAGAGACCCAGTACTTC
CASSQGRLLAGQETQYF
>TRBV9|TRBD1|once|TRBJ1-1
TGTGCCAGCAGCGCCGGGACAGGGGGCGCGTGGGCTTTCTTT
CASSAGTGGAWAFF
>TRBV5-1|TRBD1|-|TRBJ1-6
TGCGCCAGCAGCTTGTGGGACAGGGGGTCACCCCTCCACTTT
CASSLWDRGSPLHF
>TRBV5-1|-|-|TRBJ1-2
TGCGCCAGCAGCTTGGAAGCGGGGCATGGCTACACCTTC
CASSLEAGHGYTF
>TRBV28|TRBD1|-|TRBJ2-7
TGTGCCAGCTCGATAAGGGACAGACAGTACTTC
CASSIRDRQYF
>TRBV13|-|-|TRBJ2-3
TGTGCCAGCAGCTTGGGCGGGAGCACAGATACGCAGTATTTT
CASSLGGSTDTQYF
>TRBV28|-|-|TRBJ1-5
TGTGCCAGCAGTTTAGTGGACATTAGCAATCAGCCCCAGCATTTT
CASSLVDISNQPQHF
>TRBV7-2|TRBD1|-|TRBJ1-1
TGTGCCAGCAGCAGAGGCGGGACAGCGAACACTGAAGCTTTCTTT
CASSRGGTANTEAFF
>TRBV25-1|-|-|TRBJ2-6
TGTGCCAGCAGTCCCCTCTCTTCGGGGGCCAACGTCCTGACTTTC
CASSPLSSGANVLTF
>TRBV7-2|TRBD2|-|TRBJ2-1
TGTGCCAGCAGCTTATTTTTTAGGAGTAGCGGGGTCCCCCTAGAGCAGTTCTTC
CASSLFFRSSGVPLEQFF
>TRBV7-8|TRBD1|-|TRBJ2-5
TGTGCCAGCAGCCCACAGGGGAGCCAAGAGACCCAGTACTTC
CASSPQGSQETQYF
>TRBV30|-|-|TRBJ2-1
TGTGCCTGGAGGACCCGCGGGGAATACAATGAGCAGTTCTTC
CAWRTRGEYNEQFF
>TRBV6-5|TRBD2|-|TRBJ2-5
TGTGCCAGCAGTTCGCAGCGGGAGAGGTCCCGGGAGACCCAGTACTTC
CASSSQRERSRETQYF
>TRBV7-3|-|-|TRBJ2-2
TGTGCCAGCAGCTTTGAAAGGAACACCGGGGAGCTGTTTTTT
CASSFERNTGELFF
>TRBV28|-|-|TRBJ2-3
TGTGCCAGCAGTCCCCTTGGGGAGAGCACAGATACGCAGTATTTT
CASSPLGESTDTQYF
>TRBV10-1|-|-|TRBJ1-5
TGCGCCAGCAGTGAGTCTAACTTGACCCTCGATGACGGGGAGGATCAGCCCCAGCATTTT
CASSESNLTLDDGEDQPQHF
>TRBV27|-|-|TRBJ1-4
TGTGCCAGCAGTTTTCGTCGGTCTGCAACTAATGAAAAACTGTTTTTT
CASSFRRSATNEKLFF
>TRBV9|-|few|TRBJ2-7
TGTGCCAGCAGCGTCAGGATATACTACGAGCAGTACTTC
CASSVRIYYEQYF
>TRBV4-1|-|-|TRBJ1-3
TGCGCCAGCAGCCAAGATCGAGAAATGGAGGGAGATGGAAACACCATATATTTT
CASSQDREMEGDGNTIYF
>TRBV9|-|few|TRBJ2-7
TGTGCCAGCACGAATGGGGGCGAGCAGTACTTC
CASTNGGEQYF
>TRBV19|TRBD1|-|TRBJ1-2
TGTGCCAGTACAGACAGGGTTGGCTACACCTTC
CASTDRVGYTF
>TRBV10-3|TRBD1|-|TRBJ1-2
TGTGCCATCACTTCGGACAGGGGATATGGCTACACCTTC
CAITSDRGYGYTF
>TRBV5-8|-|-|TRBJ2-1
TGTGCCAGCAGCTCCGGCTCTGGGGTGTACAATGAGCAGTTCTTC
CASSSGSGVYNEQFF
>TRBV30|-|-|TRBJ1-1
TGTGCCTGGAGTGGGACCGGGCCATGGGGGACTGAAGCTTTCTTT
CAWSGTGPWGTEAFF
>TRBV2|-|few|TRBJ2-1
TGTGCCAGCAGTGAAGCGCTGTCGGGTTATGAGCAGTTCTTC
CASSEALSGYEQFF
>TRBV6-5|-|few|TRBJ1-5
TGTGCCACTGGGATCGGTCAGCCCCAGCATTTT
CATGIGQPQHF
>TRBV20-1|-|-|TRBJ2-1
TGCAGTGCTAGCAAGAACAATGAGCAGTTCTTC
CSASKNNEQFF
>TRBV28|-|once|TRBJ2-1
TGTGCCAGCAGAACGGACAGCTACAATGAGCAGTTCTTC
CASRTDSYNEQFF
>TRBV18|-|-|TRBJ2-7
TGTGCCAGCTCACCACAAGAGGGTTTGTCCTACGAGCAGTACTTC
CASSPQEGLSYEQYF
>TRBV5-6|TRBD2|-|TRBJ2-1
TGTGCCAGCACCTTAGGACTAGCGGGGGCTGGTGAGCAGTTCTTC
CASTLGLAGAGEQFF
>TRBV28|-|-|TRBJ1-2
TGTGCCAGCAACGGAGATACTAACTATGGCTACACCTTC
CASNGDTNYGYTF
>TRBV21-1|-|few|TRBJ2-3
TGTGCCAGCAGCACACGGGAGGAACCTTCCACAGATACGCAGTATTTT
CASSTREEPSTDTQYF
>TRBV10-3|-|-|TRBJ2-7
TGTGCCAGAACTCCTACCGCCTACGAGCAGTACTTC
CARTPTAYEQYF
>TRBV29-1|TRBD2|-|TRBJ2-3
TGCAGCGTTGAGCGCGGGAGGGAAAATACGCAGTATTTT
CSVERGRENTQYF
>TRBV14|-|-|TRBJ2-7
TGTGCCAGCAGCCCAAGCTTGGACCGGGCGTGGTTC
CASSPSLDRAWF
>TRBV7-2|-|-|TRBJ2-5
TGTGCCAGCAGCTTAGCAGTGGAGACCCAGTACTTC
CASSLAVETQYF
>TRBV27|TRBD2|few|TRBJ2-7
TGTGCCAGCAGTTTACGAGCGGGAACGTACGAGCAGTACTTC
CASSLRAGTYEQYF
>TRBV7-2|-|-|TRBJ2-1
TGTGCCAGCAGCTTAGACTATTCGGGTGAGCAGTTCTTC
CASSLDYSGEQFF